The T cell receptor beta chain described here comes from a study of T cells in Graves' hyperthyroidism and ophthalmopathy. Overall study findings and caveats: Ophthalmopathy got predicted by the model a median about six months before its onset.

This clonotype was seen repeatedly, ten times or more. What it recognizes is unknown. Germline lookup yields CDR1 MNHEY and CDR2 SMNVEV (reference sequence). With 6 bases clipped from V and 0 bases from J, the junction kept 14 bases outside the gene matches. The CDR3 has 17 residues. Using RNA transcripts as the source, TCR beta CDR3 regions were amplified. A first-round RT-PCR of the TCR CDR3 used the HTBI primer set. TCRdb called the multiplex PCR reads again in MiXCR, with one record for every CDR3 protein. The table has under 400,000 distinct CDR3 sequences, 15% to 17% seen once. The J gene is TRBJ2-7, the V gene TRBV27, with TRBD1 matching 7 bases. Sequenced: blood. The origin of this receptor is a woman aged 18-29 years with Graves' hyperthyroidism that later progressed to Graves' ophthalmopathy. Written as DNA, the CDR3 is TGTGCCAGCAGCAATATTCGTCCGACAGGGATCTCCTACGAGCAGTACTTC. It is translated as CASSNIRPTGISYEQYF.